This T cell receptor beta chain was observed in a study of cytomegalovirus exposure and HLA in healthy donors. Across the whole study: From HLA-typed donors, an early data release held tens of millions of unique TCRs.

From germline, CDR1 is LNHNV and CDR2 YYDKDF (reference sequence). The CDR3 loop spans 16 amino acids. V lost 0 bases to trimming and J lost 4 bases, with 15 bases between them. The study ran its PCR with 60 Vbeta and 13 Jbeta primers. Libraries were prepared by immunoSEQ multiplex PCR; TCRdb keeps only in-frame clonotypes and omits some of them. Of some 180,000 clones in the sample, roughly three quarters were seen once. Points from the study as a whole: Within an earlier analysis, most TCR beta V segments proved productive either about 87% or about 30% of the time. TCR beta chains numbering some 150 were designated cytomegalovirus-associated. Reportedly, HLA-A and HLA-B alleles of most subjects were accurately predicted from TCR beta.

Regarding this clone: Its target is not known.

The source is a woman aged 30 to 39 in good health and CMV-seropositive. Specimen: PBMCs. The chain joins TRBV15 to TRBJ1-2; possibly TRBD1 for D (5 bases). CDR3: CATSRDLAGSFYGYTF. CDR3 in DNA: TGTGCCACCAGCAGAGATCTGGCAGGGTCCTTCTATGGCTACACCTTC.